This TCR beta chain appears in the sequencing data of a study of blood T cell repertoires in COVID-19. J was trimmed by 5 bases and V by 4 bases; bases with no gene match: 8. The CDR3 consists of 16 residues. Germline V gene data show CDR1 as SGHRS and CDR2 as YFSETQ. TCRdb's copy holds only in-frame clones and misses some; the assay was immunoSEQ multiplex PCR. The sample lists some 180,000 clones, roughly 83% seen once, with about 6.5% in the top ten. This receptor was taken from a woman aged 40 to 49 with COVID-19, enrolled during active disease. The sample taken for sequencing was peripheral blood. This chain joins TRBV5-1 and TRBJ2-5, with 13 bases that match TRBD2. The CDR3 loop reads CASSATSGGAQETQYF. In nucleotides, the CDR3 is TGCGCCAGCAGCGCCACTAGCGGGGGGGCCCAGGAGACCCAGTACTTC.